The 4 T cell receptor beta chains below were found in one sample sequenced in a study of beta chain features in type 1 diabetes. Findings of the study overall: Patients with Type 1 diabetes showed moderately but significantly shorter TCRB CDR3s in all four CD4+ subsets.

Their antigen targets remain unknown. Reverse transcribing all isolated RNA meant expressed TCRB transcripts were sequenced. Sequencing was performed with immunoSEQ multiplex PCR; in TCRdb, only in-frame clones are kept and a portion is missing. This table has around 240,000 clones, 16% appearing once. The sample comprised naive CD4+ T cells from blood. The receptors stem from a man under 40 with type 1 diabetes.

There are a few counts of this clone. The chain has TRBV7-3 and TRBJ1-1, with D uncertain. This CDR3 is built from 12 residues. Trimming took off 2 bases at V and 4 bases at J, with 5 bases between the two ends. Germline V gives CDR1 SGHTA, CDR2 FQGTGA. The CDR3: CASSLSGTEAFF. The CDR3 region has the DNA TGTGCCAGCAGCTTATCTGGCACTGAAGCTTTCTTT.

J is TRBJ1-1 and V is TRBV4-3, with 9 bases identical to TRBD1. The junction had 10 bases not matched to a gene; V was cut back by 4 bases and J by 1 base. The CDR3 runs 17 residues. CDR1 LGHNA and CDR2 YSLEER come from the germline V gene. CDR3 residues: CASSPVPGQGGNTEAFF. Here the CDR3 DNA reads TGCGCCAGCAGCCCCGTCCCGGGACAGGGTGGGAACACTGAAGCTTTCTTT.

V and J are TRBV5-4 and TRBJ2-3, with 10 bases lining up with TRBD2. The CDR3 contains 15 residues. Germline V CDR1 and CDR2: SGHNT, YYREEE (reference sequence). V lost 4 bases, J lost 1 base, and 3 bases stayed unmatched. DNA for the CDR3: TGTGCCAGCAGCCGAGGGACTAGCGGCACAGATACGCAGTATTTT. Protein sequence: CASSRGTSGTDTQYF.

The chain links TRBV27 to TRBJ2-5; TRBD1 aligns across 8 bases. Trimming removed 4 bases from V and 5 bases from J; junction bases left unmatched: 12. Germline lookup yields CDR1 MNHEY and CDR2 SMNVEV (reference sequence). The CDR3 extends over 16 amino acids. CDR3 nucleotides: TGTGCCAGCAGTTCCACCGACAGGGGTCCTCCTGAGACCCAGTACTTC. This translates into CASSSTDRGPPETQYF.